This T cell receptor (beta chain) was captured in a study of blood T cell repertoires in COVID-19. As for the study in general: Some COVID-19 samples were acute and others convalescent; all came from the United States, Italy and Spain. T cells, B-cell-depleted T cells, or PBMCs supplied cDNA or gDNA.

With respect to this clone: One end of the junction is discordant with germline, which a read error may explain.

Methods used by the authors: Amplifying reference gene primers gave estimates of nucleated cell counts. Libraries were prepared by immunoSEQ multiplex PCR; TCRdb keeps only in-frame clonotypes and omits some of them. V, J and clone size derive from that table, while D and trimming were established from the DNA sequence. The repertoire holds some 100,000 clones, with 70% to 80% as singletons. CDR3 length: 13 amino acids. The V gene's germline CDR1 is MNHEY and CDR2 SMNVEV (reference sequence). The specimen sequenced was peripheral blood. The TCR sequence derives from a man between 65 and 80 years old with acute or convalescent COVID-19. J is TRBJ2-5 and V is TRBV27; weak D call: TRBD2 (6 bases). CDR3: CASSSLSGWNLDF. The CDR3 region has the DNA TGTGCCAGCAGTTCCCTAAGCGGGTGGAATTTGGACTTC.